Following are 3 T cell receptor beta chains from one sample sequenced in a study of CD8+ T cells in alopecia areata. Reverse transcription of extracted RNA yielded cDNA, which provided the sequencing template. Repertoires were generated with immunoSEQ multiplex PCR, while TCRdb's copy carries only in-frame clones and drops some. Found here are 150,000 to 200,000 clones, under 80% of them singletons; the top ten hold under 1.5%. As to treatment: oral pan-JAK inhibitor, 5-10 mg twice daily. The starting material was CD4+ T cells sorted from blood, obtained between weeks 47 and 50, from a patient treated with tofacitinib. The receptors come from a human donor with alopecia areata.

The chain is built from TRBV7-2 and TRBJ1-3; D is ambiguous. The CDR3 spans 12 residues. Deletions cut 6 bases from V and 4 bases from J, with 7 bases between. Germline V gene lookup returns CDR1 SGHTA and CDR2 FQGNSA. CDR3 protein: CASSPGGNTIYF. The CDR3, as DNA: TGTGCCAGCAGTCCGGGAGGAAACACCATATATTTT. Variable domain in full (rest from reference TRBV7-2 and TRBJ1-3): GAGVSQSPSNKVTEKGKDVELRCDPISGHTALYWYRQSLGQGLEFLIYFQGNSAPDKSGLPSDRFSAERTGGSVSTLTIQRTQQEDSAVYLCASSPGGNTIYFGEGSWLTVV.

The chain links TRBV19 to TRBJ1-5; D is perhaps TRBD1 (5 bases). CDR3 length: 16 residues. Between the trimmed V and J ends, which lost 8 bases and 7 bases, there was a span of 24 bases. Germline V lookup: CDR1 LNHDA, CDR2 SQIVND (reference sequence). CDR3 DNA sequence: TGTGCCAGTTCGGTAACGTTTCGGGGCCTTCGGCAGCCCCAGCATTTT. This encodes CASSVTFRGLRQPQHF.

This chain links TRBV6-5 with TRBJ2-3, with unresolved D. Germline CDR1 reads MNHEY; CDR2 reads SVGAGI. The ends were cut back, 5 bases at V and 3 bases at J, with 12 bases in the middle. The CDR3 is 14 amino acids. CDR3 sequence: CASSGEWGTDTQYF. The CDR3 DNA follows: TGTGCCAGCAGTGGAGAGTGGGGAACAGATACGCAGTATTTT.